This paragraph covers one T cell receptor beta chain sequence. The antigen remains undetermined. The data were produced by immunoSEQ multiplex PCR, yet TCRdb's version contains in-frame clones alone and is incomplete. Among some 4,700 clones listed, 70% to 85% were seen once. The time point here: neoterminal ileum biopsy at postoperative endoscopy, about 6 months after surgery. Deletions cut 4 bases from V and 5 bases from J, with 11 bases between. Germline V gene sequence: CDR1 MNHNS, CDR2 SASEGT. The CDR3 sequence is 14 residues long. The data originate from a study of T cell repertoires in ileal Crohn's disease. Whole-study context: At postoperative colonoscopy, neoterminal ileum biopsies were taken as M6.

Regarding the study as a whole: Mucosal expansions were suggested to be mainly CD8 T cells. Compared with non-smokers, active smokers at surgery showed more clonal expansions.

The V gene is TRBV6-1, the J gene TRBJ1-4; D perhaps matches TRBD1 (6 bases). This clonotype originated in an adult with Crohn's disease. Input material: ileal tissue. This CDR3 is CASSVRGANEKLFF. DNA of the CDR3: TGTGCCAGCAGTGTTAGGGGGGCGAATGAAAAACTGTTTTTT.